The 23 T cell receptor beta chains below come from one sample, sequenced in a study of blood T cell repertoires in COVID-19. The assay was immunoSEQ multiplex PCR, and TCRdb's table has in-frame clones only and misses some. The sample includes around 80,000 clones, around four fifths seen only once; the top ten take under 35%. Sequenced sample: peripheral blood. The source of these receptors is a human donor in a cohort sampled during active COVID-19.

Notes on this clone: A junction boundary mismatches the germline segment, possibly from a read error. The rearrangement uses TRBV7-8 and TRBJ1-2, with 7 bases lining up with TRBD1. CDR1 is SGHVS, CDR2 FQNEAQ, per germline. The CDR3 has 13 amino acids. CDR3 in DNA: TGTGCCAGCAGCGTAAACAGGGGTTCGGGCTACATCTTC. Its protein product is CASSVNRGSGYIF.

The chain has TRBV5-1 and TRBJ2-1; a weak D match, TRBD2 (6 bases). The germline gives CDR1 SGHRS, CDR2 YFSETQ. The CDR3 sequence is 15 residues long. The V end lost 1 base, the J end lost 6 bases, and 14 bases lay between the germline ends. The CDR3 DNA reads TGCGCCAGCAGCTTGCTTATAGCGGCCGGCAATGAGCAGTTCTTC. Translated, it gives CASSLLIAAGNEQFF.

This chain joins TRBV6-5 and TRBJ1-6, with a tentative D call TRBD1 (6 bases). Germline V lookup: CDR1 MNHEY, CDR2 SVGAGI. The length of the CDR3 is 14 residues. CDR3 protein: CAAGVVGGYSPLHF. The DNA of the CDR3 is TGTGCTGCGGGGGTCGTCGGGGGCTATTCACCCCTCCACTTT.

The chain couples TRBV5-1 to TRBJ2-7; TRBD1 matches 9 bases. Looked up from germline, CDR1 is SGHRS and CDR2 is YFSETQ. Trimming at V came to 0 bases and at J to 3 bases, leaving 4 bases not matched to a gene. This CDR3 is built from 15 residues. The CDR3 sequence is CASSLETGGNYEQYF. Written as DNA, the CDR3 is TGCGCCAGCAGCTTGGAGACAGGGGGTAACTACGAGCAGTACTTC.

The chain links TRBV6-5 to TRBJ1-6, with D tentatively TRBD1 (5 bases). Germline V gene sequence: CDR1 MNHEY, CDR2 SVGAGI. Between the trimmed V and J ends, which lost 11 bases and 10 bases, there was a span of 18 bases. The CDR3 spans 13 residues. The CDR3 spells CAGTDILGSPLHF. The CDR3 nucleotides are TGTGCCGGTACGGACATCCTAGGCTCACCCCTCCACTTT.

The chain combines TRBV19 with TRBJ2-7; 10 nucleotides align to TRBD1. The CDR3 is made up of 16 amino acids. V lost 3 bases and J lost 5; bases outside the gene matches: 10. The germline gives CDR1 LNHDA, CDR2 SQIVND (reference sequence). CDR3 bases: TGTGCCAGTAGTATGGACAGGGGGAACAGGGCCCACGAGCAGTACTTC. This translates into CASSMDRGNRAHEQYF.

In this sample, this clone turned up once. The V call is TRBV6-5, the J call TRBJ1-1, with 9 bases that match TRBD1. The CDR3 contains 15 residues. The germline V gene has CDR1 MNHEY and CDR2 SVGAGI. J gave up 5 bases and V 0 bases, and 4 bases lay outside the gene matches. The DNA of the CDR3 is TGTGCCAGCAGTTACTCCGGACAGGGGAGGACTGAAGCTTTCTTT. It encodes CASSYSGQGRTEAFF.

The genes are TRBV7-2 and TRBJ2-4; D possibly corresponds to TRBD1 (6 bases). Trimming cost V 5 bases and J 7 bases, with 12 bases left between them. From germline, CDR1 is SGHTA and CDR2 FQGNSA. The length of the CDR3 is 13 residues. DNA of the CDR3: TGTGCCAGCAGCCTCCAGGGGTCCAACATTCAGTACTTC. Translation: CASSLQGSNIQYF. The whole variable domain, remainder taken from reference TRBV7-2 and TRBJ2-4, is GAGVSQSPSNKVTEKGKDVELRCDPISGHTALYWYRQSLGQGLEFLIYFQGNSAPDKSGLPSDRFSAERTGGSVSTLTIQRTQQEDSAVYLCASSLQGSNIQYFGAGTRLSVL.

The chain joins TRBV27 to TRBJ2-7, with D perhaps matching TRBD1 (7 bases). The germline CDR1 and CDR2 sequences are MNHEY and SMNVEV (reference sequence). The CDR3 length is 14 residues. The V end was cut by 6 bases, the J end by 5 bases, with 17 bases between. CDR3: CASRPLDRRDEQYF. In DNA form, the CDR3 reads TGTGCCAGCAGGCCACTGGACAGGAGGGACGAGCAGTACTTC.

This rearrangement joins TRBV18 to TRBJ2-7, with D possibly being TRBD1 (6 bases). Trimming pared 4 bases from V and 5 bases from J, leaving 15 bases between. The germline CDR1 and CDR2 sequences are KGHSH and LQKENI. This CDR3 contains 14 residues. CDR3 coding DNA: TGTGCCAGCTCACGGCTACAGGGTTTCGACGAGCAGTACTTC. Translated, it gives CASSRLQGFDEQYF.

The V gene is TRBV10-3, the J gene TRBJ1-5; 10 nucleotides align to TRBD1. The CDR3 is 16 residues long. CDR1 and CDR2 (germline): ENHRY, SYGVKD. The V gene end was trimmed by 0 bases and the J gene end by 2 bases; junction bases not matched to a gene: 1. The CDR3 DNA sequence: TGTGCCATCAGTGAGTCGGGGACAGGGGGCAATCAGCCCCAGCATTTT. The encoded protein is CAISESGTGGNQPQHF.

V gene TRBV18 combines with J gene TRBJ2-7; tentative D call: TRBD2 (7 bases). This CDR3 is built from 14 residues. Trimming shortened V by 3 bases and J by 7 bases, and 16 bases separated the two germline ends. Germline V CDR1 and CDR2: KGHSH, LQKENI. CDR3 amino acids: CASSPGGASREQYF. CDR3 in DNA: TGTGCCAGCTCACCGGGGGGGGCGAGTCGGGAGCAGTACTTC.

In DNA, the CDR3 is TGTGCCAGCAGCTTCTCGGGGGGCGCGGGGTATGGCTACACCTTC. This gives the protein CASSFSGGAGYGYTF. The chain is built from TRBV7-2 and TRBJ1-2; possible D gene TRBD1, 6 bases. Looked up from germline, CDR1 is SGHTA and CDR2 is FQGNSA. V gave up 3 bases and J gave up 5 bases, with 16 bases separating them. The CDR3 is 15 residues long.

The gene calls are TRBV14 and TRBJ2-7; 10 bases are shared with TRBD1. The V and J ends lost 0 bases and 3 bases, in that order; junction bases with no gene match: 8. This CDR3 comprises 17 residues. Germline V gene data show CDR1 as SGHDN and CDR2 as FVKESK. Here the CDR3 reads CASSQDTWGQGNYEQYF. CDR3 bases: TGTGCCAGCAGCCAAGATACGTGGGGACAGGGGAACTACGAGCAGTACTTC.

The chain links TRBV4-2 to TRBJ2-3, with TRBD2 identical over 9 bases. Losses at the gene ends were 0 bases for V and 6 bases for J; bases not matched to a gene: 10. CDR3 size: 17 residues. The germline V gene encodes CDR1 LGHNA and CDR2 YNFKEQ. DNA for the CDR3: TGTGCCAGCAGCCAAGATGTAGCGGGGGCCCCCCGGGATACGCAGTATTTT. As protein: CASSQDVAGAPRDTQYF.

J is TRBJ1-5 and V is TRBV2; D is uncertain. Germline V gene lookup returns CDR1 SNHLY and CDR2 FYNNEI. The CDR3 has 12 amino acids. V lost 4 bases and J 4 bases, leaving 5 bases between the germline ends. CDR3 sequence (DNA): TGTGCCAGCAGTGTTCCTAATCAGCCCCAGCATTTT. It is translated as CASSVPNQPQHF.

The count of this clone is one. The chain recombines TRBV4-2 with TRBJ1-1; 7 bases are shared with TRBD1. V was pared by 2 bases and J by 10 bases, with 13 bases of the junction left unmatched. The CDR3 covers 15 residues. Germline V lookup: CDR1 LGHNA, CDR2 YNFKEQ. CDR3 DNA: TGTGCCAGCAGCCAAAACCGGGGACAGATGGCTCGAGCTTTCTTT. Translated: CASSQNRGQMARAFF.

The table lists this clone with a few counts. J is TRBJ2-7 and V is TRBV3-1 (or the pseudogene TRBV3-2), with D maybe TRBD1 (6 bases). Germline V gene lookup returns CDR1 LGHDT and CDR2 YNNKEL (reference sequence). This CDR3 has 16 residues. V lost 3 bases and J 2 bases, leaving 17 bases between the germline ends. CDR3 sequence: CASSQGTGPFTYEQYF. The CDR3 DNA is TGTGCCAGCAGCCAGGGCACAGGGCCCTTCACCTACGAGCAGTACTTC.

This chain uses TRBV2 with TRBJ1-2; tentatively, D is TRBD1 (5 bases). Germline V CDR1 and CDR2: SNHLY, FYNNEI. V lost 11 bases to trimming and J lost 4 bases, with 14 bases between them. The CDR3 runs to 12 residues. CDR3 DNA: TGTGCCCTGTTTTGGGGACTCTATGGCTACACCTTC. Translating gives CALFWGLYGYTF.

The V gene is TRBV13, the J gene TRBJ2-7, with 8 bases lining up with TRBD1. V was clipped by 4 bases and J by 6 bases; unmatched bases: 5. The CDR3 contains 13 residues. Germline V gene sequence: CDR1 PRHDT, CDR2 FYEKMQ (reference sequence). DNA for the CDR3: TGTGCCAGCAGCTCCGGACAGGGACCCGAGCAGTACTTC. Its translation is CASSSGQGPEQYF.

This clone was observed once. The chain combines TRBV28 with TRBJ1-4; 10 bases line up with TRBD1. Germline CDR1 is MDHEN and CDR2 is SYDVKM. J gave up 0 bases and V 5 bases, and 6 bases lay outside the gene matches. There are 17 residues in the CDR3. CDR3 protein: CASSPWDRGATNEKLFF. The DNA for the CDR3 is TGTGCCAGCAGTCCCTGGGACAGGGGCGCAACTAATGAAAAACTGTTTTTT.

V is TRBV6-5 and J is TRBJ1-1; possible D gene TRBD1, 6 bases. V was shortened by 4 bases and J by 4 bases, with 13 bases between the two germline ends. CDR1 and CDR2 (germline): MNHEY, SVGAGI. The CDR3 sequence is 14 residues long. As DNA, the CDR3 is TGTGCCAGCAGTTTTCAGGGGAGTGGCACTGAAGCTTTCTTT. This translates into CASSFQGSGTEAFF.

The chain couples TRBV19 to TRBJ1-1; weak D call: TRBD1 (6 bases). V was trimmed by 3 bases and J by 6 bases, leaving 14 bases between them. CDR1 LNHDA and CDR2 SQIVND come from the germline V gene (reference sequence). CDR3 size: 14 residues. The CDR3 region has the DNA TGTGCCAGTAGTATCCAGGGGCCTAGGGCTGAAGCTTTCTTT. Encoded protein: CASSIQGPRAEAFF.